A single sample gave rise to the 7 T cell receptor beta chains below, sequenced in a study of T cell therapy after organ transplantation. Assay used: immunoSEQ multiplex PCR; TCRdb lists only in-frame clones, some missing. The sample contains tens of thousands of clones, about 94% of which appear only once. Their specific antigens are unknown. This specimen was CD8+ T cells from blood, taken before autologous CMV-specific T cell therapy. All receptors derive from a human patient who had received a solid organ transplant and had CMV disease.

This chain connects TRBV5-8 to TRBJ2-3; 8 nucleotides match TRBD2. The CDR3 spans 16 residues. Germline V lookup: CDR1 SGHTS, CDR2 YDEGEE. The V segment lost 0 bases and the J segment 2 bases; nucleotides outside the gene matches: 5. For the CDR3, the DNA is TGTGCCAGCAGCTTGGGGGTCGGGGGGGCCACAGATACGCAGTATTTT. Translated: CASSLGVGGATDTQYF.

The V gene is TRBV2, the J gene TRBJ1-5; D unclear. Looked up from germline, CDR1 is SNHLY and CDR2 is FYNNEI. Between the trimmed V and J ends, which lost 6 bases and 5 bases, there was a span of 17 bases. The CDR3 is made up of 15 amino acids. CDR3 DNA: TGTGCCAGCAGCGGGTCTGGGGTGGTACATCAGCCCCAGCATTTT. This translates into CASSGSGVVHQPQHF.

The CDR3 spells CASSEGGSGELFF. CDR3 coding DNA: TGTGCCAGCTCGGAAGGGGGCTCCGGGGAGCTGTTTTTT. The chain joins TRBV7-3 to TRBJ2-2; 7 nucleotides match TRBD1. The CDR3 is 13 amino acids. Germline CDR1 SGHTA, CDR2 FQGTGA. With 8 bases clipped from V and 6 bases from J, the junction kept 6 bases outside the gene matches.

The CDR3 DNA reads TGTGCCAGCAGCCTACGGACAGTAAGCAATGAGCAGTTCTTC. Translation: CASSLRTVSNEQFF. V usage is TRBV27 and J usage is TRBJ2-1; possibly TRBD1 for D (6 bases). CDR3 length: 14 amino acids. Per the germline V gene, CDR1 is MNHEY and CDR2 is SMNVEV (reference sequence). Trimming removed 6 bases at V and 6 bases at J, with 15 bases between.

V gene TRBV7-8 combines with J gene TRBJ2-5; no clear D gene. The CDR3 totals 15 residues. Trimming shortened V by 5 bases and J by 1 base, and 14 bases separated the two germline ends. Looked up from germline, CDR1 is SGHVS and CDR2 is FQNEAQ. CDR3 sequence reads: CASSLLAPLQETQYF. CDR3 nucleotide sequence: TGTGCCAGCAGCCTCCTGGCTCCTCTCCAAGAGACCCAGTACTTC. The full variable domain, with the rest looked up from reference TRBV7-8 and TRBJ2-5, is GAGVSQSPRYKVAKRGQDVALRCDPISGHVSLFWYQQALGQGPEFLTYFQNEAQLDKSGLPSDRFFAERPEGSVSTLKIQRTQQEDSAVYLCASSLLAPLQETQYFGPGTRLLVL.

This chain connects TRBV6-5 to TRBJ1-1; TRBD1 might be the D (6 bases). The V and J ends lost 6 bases and 3 bases respectively, with 11 bases between them. The germline CDR1 and CDR2 sequences are MNHEY and SVGAGI. The CDR3 spans 13 residues. CDR3 coding DNA: TGTGCCAGCAGGCAGGGGAGGCACACTGAAGCTTTCTTT. Translating gives CASRQGRHTEAFF.

V and J are TRBV7-3 and TRBJ2-5, with D hard to call. The better agreement between TRBJ2-7 and the DNA end casts doubt on the J call. The CDR3 runs 14 residues. Germline assignment: CDR1 SGHTA and CDR2 FQGTGA. The CDR3 protein is CASSSGVGSYEQYF. Written as DNA, the CDR3 is TGTGCCAGCAGCTCAGGTGTAGGGTCCTACGAGCAGTACTTC.